The entry that follows covers one T cell receptor (beta chain) sequence. This sample stems from a study of CD8+CD57+ T cells in acquired aplastic anemia. The template used for profiling TCR beta VDJ and CDR3 was genomic DNA. TCRdb analysed the reads with MiXCR anew, one entry per CDR3 protein. This table holds more than 95,000 distinct CDR3 sequences, over 30% found once. Germline V lookup: CDR1 LNHDA, CDR2 SQIVND (reference sequence). The CDR3 extends over 14 amino acids. Between the trimmed V and J ends, which lost 7 bases and 7 bases, there was a span of 20 bases. All patients picked for sequencing had shown, by flow cytometry, an expansion of CD8+CD57+ cells.

The sequenced material came from sorted CD4+, CD8+, or CD8+CD57+ T cells (not recorded which) from PBMCs. The chain combines TRBV19 with TRBJ2-7, with TRBD2 as a possible D gene (6 bases). This receptor was identified in a human donor with aplastic anemia. This chain's CDR3 is CASTQDGGVREQYF. The CDR3 DNA sequence: TGTGCCAGTACCCAGGATGGCGGGGTTAGGGAGCAGTACTTC.